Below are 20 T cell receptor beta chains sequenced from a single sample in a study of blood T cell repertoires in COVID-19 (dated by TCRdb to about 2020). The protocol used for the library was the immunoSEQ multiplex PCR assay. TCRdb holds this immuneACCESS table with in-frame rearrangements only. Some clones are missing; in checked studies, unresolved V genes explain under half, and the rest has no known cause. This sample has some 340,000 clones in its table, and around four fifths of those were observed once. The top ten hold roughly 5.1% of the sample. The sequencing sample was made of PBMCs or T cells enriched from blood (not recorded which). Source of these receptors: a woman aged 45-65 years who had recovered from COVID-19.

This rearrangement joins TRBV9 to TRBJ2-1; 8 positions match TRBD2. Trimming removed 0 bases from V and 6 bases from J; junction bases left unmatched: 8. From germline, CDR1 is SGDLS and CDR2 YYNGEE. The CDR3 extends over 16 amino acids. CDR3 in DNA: TGTGCCAGCAGCGTAGGAAGCGACGGGAGGGGCAATGAGCAGTTCTTC. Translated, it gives CASSVGSDGRGNEQFF.

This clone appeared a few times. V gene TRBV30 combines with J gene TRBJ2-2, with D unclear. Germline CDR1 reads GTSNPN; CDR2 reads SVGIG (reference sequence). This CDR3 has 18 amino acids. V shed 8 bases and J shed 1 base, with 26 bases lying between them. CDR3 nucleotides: TGTGCCGGCTCCTTGCTTTTTCAGGCCCCACTGAACACCGGGGAGCTGTTTTTT. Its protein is CAGSLLFQAPLNTGELFF. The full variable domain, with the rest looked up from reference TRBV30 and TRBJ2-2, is SQTIHQWPATLVQPVGSPLSLECTVEGTSNPNLYWYRQAAGRGLQLLFYSVGIGQISSEVPQNLSASRPQDRQFILSSKKLLLSDSGFYLCAGSLLFQAPLNTGELFFGEGSRLTVL.

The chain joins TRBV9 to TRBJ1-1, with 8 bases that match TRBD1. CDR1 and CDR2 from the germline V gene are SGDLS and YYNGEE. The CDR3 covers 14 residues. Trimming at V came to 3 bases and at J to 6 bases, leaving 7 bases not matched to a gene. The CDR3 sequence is CASSDSGQGAEAFF. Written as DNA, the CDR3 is TGTGCCAGCAGCGACTCCGGACAGGGAGCTGAAGCTTTCTTT. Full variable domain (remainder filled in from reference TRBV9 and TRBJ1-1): DSGVTQTPKHLITATGQRVTLRCSPRSGDLSVYWYQQSLDQGLQFLIQYYNGEERAKGNILERFSAQQFPDLHSELNLSSLELGDSALYFCASSDSGQGAEAFFGQGTRLTVV.

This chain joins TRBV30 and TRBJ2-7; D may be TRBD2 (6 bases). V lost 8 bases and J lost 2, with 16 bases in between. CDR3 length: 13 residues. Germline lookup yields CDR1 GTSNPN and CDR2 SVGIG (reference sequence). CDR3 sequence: CAGLASVTYEQYF. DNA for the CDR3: TGTGCCGGCCTGGCTAGCGTAACCTACGAGCAGTACTTC.

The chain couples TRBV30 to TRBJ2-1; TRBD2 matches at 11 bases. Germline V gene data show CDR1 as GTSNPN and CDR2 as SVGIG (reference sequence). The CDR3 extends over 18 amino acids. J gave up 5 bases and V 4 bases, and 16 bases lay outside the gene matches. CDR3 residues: CAWMRRLAGIGKHNEQFF. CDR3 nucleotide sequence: TGTGCCTGGATGAGGAGACTAGCGGGGATCGGGAAACACAATGAGCAGTTCTTC.

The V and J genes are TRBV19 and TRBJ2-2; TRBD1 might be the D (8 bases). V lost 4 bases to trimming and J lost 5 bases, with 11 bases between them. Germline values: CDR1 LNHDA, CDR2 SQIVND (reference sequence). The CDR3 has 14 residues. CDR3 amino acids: CASSTQGGTGELFF. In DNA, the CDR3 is TGTGCCAGTAGTACACAGGGGGGGACCGGGGAGCTGTTTTTT.

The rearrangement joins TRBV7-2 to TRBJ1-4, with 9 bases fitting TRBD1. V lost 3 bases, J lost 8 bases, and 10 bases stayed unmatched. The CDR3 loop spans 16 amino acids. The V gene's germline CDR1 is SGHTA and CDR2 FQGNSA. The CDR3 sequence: CASSLLGQGSGEKLFF. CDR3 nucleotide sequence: TGTGCCAGCAGCTTGCTGGGACAGGGAAGCGGGGAAAAACTGTTTTTT.

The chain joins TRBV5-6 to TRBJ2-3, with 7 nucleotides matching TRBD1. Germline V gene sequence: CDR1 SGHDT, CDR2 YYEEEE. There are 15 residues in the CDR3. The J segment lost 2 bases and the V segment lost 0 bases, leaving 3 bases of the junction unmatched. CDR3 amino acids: CASSLATGVTDTQYF. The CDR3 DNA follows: TGTGCCAGCAGCTTGGCCACAGGGGTCACAGATACGCAGTATTTT.

The CDR3 DNA is TGTGCCAGCAGCTTAGGACTAGCGGTTGACTCCTACAATGAGCAGTTCTTC. This codes for CASSLGLAVDSYNEQFF. V is TRBV5-8 and J is TRBJ2-1, with 10 bases matching TRBD2. The CDR3 covers 17 residues. Trimming took 2 bases from V and 0 from J; bases not matched to a gene: 5. Germline CDR1 SGHTS, CDR2 YDEGEE.

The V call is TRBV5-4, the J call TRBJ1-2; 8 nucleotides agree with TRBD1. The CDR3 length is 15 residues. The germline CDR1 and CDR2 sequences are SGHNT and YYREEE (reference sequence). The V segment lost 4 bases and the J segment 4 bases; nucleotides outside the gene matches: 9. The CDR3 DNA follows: TGTGCCAGCAGCAGTAACGGACAGGGCGGCTATGGCTACACCTTC. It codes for CASSSNGQGGYGYTF.

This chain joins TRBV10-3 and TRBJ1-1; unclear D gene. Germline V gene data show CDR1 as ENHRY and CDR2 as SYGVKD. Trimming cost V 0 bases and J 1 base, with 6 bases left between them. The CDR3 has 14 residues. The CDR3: CAISESNRNTEAFF. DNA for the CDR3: TGTGCCATCAGTGAGTCGAACAGGAACACTGAAGCTTTCTTT.

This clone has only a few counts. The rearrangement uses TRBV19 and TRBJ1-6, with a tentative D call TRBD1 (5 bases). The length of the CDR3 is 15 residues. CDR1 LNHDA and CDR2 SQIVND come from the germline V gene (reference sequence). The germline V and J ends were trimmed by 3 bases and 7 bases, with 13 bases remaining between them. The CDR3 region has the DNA TGTGCCAGTAGTATGGGGCAGGGAGGAAATTCACCCCTCCACTTT. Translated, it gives CASSMGQGGNSPLHF.

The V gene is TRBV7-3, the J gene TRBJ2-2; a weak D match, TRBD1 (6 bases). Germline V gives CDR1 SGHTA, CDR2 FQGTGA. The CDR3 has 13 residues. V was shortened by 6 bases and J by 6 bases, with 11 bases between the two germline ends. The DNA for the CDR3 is TGTGCCAGCAGTCCAGGGGTGCCCGGGGAGCTGTTTTTT. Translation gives CASSPGVPGELFF.

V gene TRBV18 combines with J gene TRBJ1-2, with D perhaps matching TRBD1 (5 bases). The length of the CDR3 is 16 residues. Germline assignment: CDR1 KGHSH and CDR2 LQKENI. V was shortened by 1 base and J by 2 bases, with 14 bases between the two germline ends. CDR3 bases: TGTGCCAGCTCACCACTTGGCGAAGGGGCAAACTATGGCTACACCTTC. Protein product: CASSPLGEGANYGYTF.

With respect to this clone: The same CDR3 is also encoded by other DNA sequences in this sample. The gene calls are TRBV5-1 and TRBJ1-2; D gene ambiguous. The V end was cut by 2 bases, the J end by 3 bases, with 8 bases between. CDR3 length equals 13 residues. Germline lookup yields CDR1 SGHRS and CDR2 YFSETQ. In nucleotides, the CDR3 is TGCGCCAGCAGCTTTTCAGGTGACTATGGCTACACCTTC. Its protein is CASSFSGDYGYTF.

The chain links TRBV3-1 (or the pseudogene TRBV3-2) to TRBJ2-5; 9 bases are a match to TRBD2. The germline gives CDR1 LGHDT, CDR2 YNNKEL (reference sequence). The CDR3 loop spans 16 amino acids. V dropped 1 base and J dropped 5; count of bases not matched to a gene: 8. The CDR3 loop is CASSQVLAGEKETQYF. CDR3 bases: TGTGCCAGCAGCCAAGTCTTAGCGGGAGAGAAGGAGACCCAGTACTTC.

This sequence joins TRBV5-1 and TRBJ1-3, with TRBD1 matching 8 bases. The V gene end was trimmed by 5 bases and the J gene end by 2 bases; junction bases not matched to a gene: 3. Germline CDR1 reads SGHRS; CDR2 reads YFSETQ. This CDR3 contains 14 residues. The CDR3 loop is CASRTTGAGNTIYF. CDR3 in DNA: TGCGCCAGCAGAACGACAGGGGCTGGAAACACCATATATTTT. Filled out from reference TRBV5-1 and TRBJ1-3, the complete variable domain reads KAGVTQTPRYLIKTRGQQVTLSCSPISGHRSVSWYQQTPGQGLQFLFEYFSETQRNKGNFPGRFSGRQFSNSRSEMNVSTLELGDSALYLCASRTTGAGNTIYFGEGSWLTVV.

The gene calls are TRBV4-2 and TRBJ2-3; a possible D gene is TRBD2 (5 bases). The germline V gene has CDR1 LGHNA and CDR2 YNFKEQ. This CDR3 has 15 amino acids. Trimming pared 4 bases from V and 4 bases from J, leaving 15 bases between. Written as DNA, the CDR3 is TGTGCCAGCAGCCTAAGGGCACTCGGGGCAGATACGCAGTATTTT. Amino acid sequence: CASSLRALGADTQYF.

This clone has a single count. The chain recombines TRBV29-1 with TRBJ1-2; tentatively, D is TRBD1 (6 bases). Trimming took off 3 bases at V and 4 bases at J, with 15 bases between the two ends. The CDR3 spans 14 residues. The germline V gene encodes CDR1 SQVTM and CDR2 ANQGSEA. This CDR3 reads CSVEISRGGYGYTF. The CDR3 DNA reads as TGCAGCGTTGAGATATCGAGGGGGGGCTATGGCTACACCTTC.

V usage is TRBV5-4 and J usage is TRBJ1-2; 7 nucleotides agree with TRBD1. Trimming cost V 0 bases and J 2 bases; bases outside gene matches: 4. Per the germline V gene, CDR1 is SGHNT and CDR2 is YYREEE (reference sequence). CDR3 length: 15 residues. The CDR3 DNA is TGTGCCAGCAGCTTGGCCGGGACAGCCAACTATGGCTACACCTTC. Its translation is CASSLAGTANYGYTF.